These 31 T cell receptor beta chains originate from one sample sequenced in a study of T cell responses to AZD1222 COVID-19 vaccine. Some clones are missing from TCRdb's copy, which holds only in-frame ones; the method was immunoSEQ multiplex PCR. The sample has more than 95,000 clones; about 88% are singletons. Here the sequenced sample was peripheral blood, taken 28 days after the second AZD1222 dose. The origin of the receptors is an adult who received the AZD1222 COVID-19 vaccine.

This chain uses TRBV5-4 with TRBJ2-3, with D possibly being TRBD2 (7 bases). The CDR3 is 15 residues long. Trimming left V 4 bases short and J 2 bases short, with 14 bases between. Germline V CDR1 and CDR2: SGHNT, YYREEE (reference sequence). As DNA, the CDR3 is TGTGCCAGCAGCCCAGAAGGGGGGGCCACAGATACGCAGTATTTT. Its protein is CASSPEGGATDTQYF.

The chain uses TRBV3-1 (or the pseudogene TRBV3-2) and TRBJ1-5, with a tentative D call TRBD1 (5 bases). V was cut by 1 base and J by 6 bases, with 13 bases left in between. CDR1 and CDR2 (germline): LGHDT, YNNKEL (reference sequence). The CDR3 consists of 15 residues. CDR3 sequence reads: CASSQVGGVPQPQHF. CDR3 in DNA: TGTGCCAGCAGCCAAGTCGGGGGGGTTCCTCAGCCCCAGCATTTT.

V and J are TRBV11-1 and TRBJ2-3; TRBD2 might be the D (6 bases). V lost 5 bases to trimming and J lost 2 bases, with 11 bases between them. The CDR3 runs 14 residues. The V gene's germline CDR1 is SGHAT and CDR2 FQDESV (reference sequence). CDR3 region: CASSPGTLTDTQYF. CDR3 coding DNA: TGTGCCAGCAGCCCAGGGACTCTCACAGATACGCAGTATTTT.

This chain links TRBV28 with TRBJ1-1; D perhaps matches TRBD1 (5 bases). CDR3 length: 19 residues. V lost 6 bases and J lost 1, with 27 bases in between. Germline CDR1 reads MDHEN; CDR2 reads SYDVKM. DNA for the CDR3: TGTGCCAGCAGGGTAAGACGCGGGGGGGGTCTTACATCGAACACTGAAGCTTTCTTT. Translating it yields CASRVRRGGGLTSNTEAFF.

The V gene is TRBV5-4, the J gene TRBJ1-4; no reliable D call. There are 15 residues in the CDR3. CDR1 and CDR2 from the germline V gene are SGHNT and YYREEE (reference sequence). With 0 bases removed from V and 4 bases from J, the gap between germline ends came to 10 bases. The CDR3 region has the DNA TGTGCCAGCAGCTTGGCGACGGGGAATAATGAAAAACTGTTTTTT. Residues: CASSLATGNNEKLFF.

The chain uses TRBV7-2 and TRBJ1-1; possibly TRBD1 for D (6 bases). V shed 3 bases and J shed 4 bases, with 12 bases lying between them. The CDR3 is 14 residues long. Germline-derived CDR1 and CDR2 are SGHTA and FQGNSA. In DNA form, the CDR3 reads TGTGCCAGCAGCTTGACAGGTAGTTTCACTGAAGCTTTCTTT. Amino acid sequence: CASSLTGSFTEAFF.

The chain uses TRBV9 and TRBJ1-4; TRBD1 matches 8 bases. V lost 3 bases and J lost 7; bases outside the gene matches: 8. The CDR3 length is 15 residues. The germline CDR1 and CDR2 sequences are SGDLS and YYNGEE. The CDR3 protein is CASSDGQGASEKLFF. CDR3 DNA: TGTGCCAGCAGCGATGGGCAGGGGGCGAGTGAAAAACTGTTTTTT.

The chain links TRBV12-5 to TRBJ2-2; 14 nucleotides align to TRBD2. The CDR3 is 19 amino acids. Germline V gene sequence: CDR1 LGHNT, CDR2 FRNRAP. With 5 bases clipped from V and 2 bases from J, the junction kept 10 bases outside the gene matches. CDR3 DNA: TGTGCTAGTGGTCCCGGACTAGCGGGGGGAACTACAAACACCGGGGAGCTGTTTTTT. Residues: CASGPGLAGGTTNTGELFF.

CDR3 nucleotide sequence: TGTGCCAGCTCACCACAGGGGAACTCTCATTCACCCCTCCACTTT. Translated: CASSPQGNSHSPLHF. J is TRBJ1-6 and V is TRBV18; TRBD1 is a possible D gene (5 bases). This CDR3 is built from 15 residues. The germline V gene has CDR1 KGHSH and CDR2 LQKENI. The V end was cut by 1 base, the J end by 8 bases, with 12 bases between.

The chain couples TRBV6-6 to TRBJ1-1; D uncertain. The CDR3 is made up of 11 amino acids. V dropped 6 bases and J dropped 4 bases, with 6 bases sitting between them. Looked up from germline, CDR1 is MNHNY and CDR2 is SVGAGI (reference sequence). The CDR3 loop is CASSPTTEAFF. DNA for the CDR3: TGTGCCAGCAGCCCTACCACTGAAGCTTTCTTT.

As DNA, the CDR3 is TGTGCCAGCTCAGGACGGACAGGGAGGCAAGAGACCCAGTACTTC. Amino acids: CASSGRTGRQETQYF. This rearrangement joins TRBV18 to TRBJ2-5, with 8 bases that match TRBD1. The CDR3 is 15 amino acids. J lost 2 bases, V lost 5 bases, and 7 bases had no gene match. The germline V gene has CDR1 KGHSH and CDR2 LQKENI.

The V and J genes are TRBV3-1 (or the pseudogene TRBV3-2) and TRBJ1-2; D gene uncertain. The CDR3 has 14 amino acids. Germline V gene data show CDR1 as LGHDT and CDR2 as YNNKEL (reference sequence). Trimming took 1 base from V and 4 from J, leaving 10 bases between them. The CDR3 sequence is CASSQVRTVYGYTF. DNA for the CDR3: TGTGCCAGCAGCCAAGTTCGTACTGTCTATGGCTACACCTTC.

V is TRBV27 and J is TRBJ1-1, with 8 bases aligning to TRBD1. V shed 6 bases and J 8 bases; nucleotides not matched to a gene: 5. Germline V gene sequence: CDR1 MNHEY, CDR2 SMNVEV (reference sequence). This CDR3 is built from 12 residues. The CDR3 spells CASSRGRGEAFF. The CDR3 DNA reads TGTGCCAGCAGCAGGGGGCGCGGGGAAGCTTTCTTT.

The sample holds one count of this clone. The rearrangement uses TRBV12-3 or TRBV12-4 and TRBJ1-1, with D perhaps matching TRBD1 (5 bases). The length of the CDR3 is 13 residues. V lost 4 bases, J lost 4 bases, and 10 bases lay in between. CDR3 amino acids: CASSYGGITEAFF. The DNA of the CDR3 is TGTGCCAGCAGTTATGGGGGAATCACTGAAGCTTTCTTT.

The V and J genes are TRBV5-8 and TRBJ2-1; unclear D gene. The CDR3 loop spans 18 amino acids. Trimming took 3 bases from V and 0 from J, leaving 19 bases between them. In germline, CDR1 is SGHTS, CDR2 YDEGEE. The CDR3 DNA follows: TGTGCCAGCAGCTCGACCCCCGGTATTGAGTCCTCCTACAATGAGCAGTTCTTC. It translates to CASSSTPGIESSYNEQFF.

The chain links TRBV4-3 to TRBJ2-7; D uncertain. Germline V CDR1 and CDR2: LGHNA, YSLEER. V was pared by 4 bases and J by 3 bases, with 22 bases between. The CDR3 covers 17 residues. The CDR3 DNA reads as TGCGCCAGCAGCCCTAATCTCCCCGATAGCAGAAGCTACGAGCAGTACTTC. This encodes CASSPNLPDSRSYEQYF.

The chain couples TRBV7-9 to TRBJ1-6; unclear D gene. Trimming left V 5 bases short and J 4 bases short, with 9 bases between. This CDR3 region has 14 residues. CDR1 and CDR2 (germline): SEHNR, FQNEAQ (reference sequence). The CDR3 region has the DNA TGTGCCAGCAGCCTGGACCATTATAATTCACCCCTCCACTTT. Amino acids: CASSLDHYNSPLHF. The full variable domain, with the rest looked up from reference TRBV7-9 and TRBJ1-6, is DTGVSQNPRHKITKRGQNVTFRCDPISEHNRLYWYRQTLGQGPEFLTYFQNEAQLEKSRLLSDRFSAERPKGSFSTLEIQRTEQGDSAMYLCASSLDHYNSPLHFGNGTRLTVT.

The chain employs TRBV6-5 and TRBJ1-1, with D unresolved. Trimming cost V 0 bases and J 0 bases, with 5 bases left between them. Germline CDR1 reads MNHEY; CDR2 reads SVGAGI. CDR3 length equals 14 residues. The CDR3 here is CASSYSDMNTEAFF. The CDR3, as DNA: TGTGCCAGCAGTTACTCGGATATGAACACTGAAGCTTTCTTT.

V is TRBV28 and J is TRBJ1-5, with no clear D. From germline, CDR1 is MDHEN and CDR2 SYDVKM. The V end was cut by 5 bases, the J end by 0 bases, with 17 bases between. The CDR3 is 17 amino acids. CDR3 protein: CASSPFSTLYSNQPQHF. CDR3 nucleotides: TGTGCCAGCAGTCCCTTCTCTACACTGTATAGCAATCAGCCCCAGCATTTT.

This clone showed up just once. J is TRBJ1-2 and V is TRBV7-3; TRBD1 is a possible D gene (6 bases). In germline, CDR1 is SGHTA, CDR2 FQGTGA. The CDR3 is 13 residues long. V was clipped by 2 bases and J by 5 bases, with 9 bases between them. The CDR3 here is CASSLGQGYGYTF. DNA of the CDR3: TGTGCCAGCAGCTTAGGCCAGGGGTATGGCTACACCTTC. Variable domain in full (rest from reference TRBV7-3 and TRBJ1-2): GAGVSQTPSNKVTEKGKYVELRCDPISGHTALYWYRQSLGQGPEFLIYFQGTGAADDSGLPNDRFFAVRPEGSVSTLKIQRTERGDSAVYLCASSLGQGYGYTFGSGTRLTVV.

J is TRBJ1-5 and V is TRBV7-9; D uncertain. The CDR3 is made up of 13 amino acids. Germline V lookup: CDR1 SEHNR, CDR2 FQNEAQ (reference sequence). The germline V and J ends were trimmed by 0 bases and 5 bases, with 5 bases remaining between them. Here the CDR3 DNA reads TGTGCCAGCAGCTTAGCCCCATATCAGCCCCAGCATTTT. Translating it yields CASSLAPYQPQHF.

The chain has TRBV4-3 and TRBJ1-5; no clear D. The CDR3 length is 13 residues. Germline-derived CDR1 and CDR2 are LGHNA and YSLEER. Between the trimmed V and J ends, which lost 0 bases and 7 bases, there was a span of 7 bases. Here the CDR3 DNA reads TGCGCCAGCAGCCAAGATACGTGGCAGCCCCAGCATTTT. Translated, it gives CASSQDTWQPQHF.

The chain uses TRBV13 and TRBJ1-2; TRBD1 aligns across 7 bases. The J segment lost 8 bases and the V segment lost 5 bases, leaving 14 bases of the junction unmatched. The CDR3 consists of 15 residues. Germline CDR1 reads PRHDT; CDR2 reads FYEKMQ (reference sequence). The CDR3 bases are TGTGCCAGCAGCACGGGGACAGAGAATGCGGGGGGCTACACCTTC. As protein: CASSTGTENAGGYTF.

This clone was seen a few times. The chain couples TRBV11-1 to TRBJ1-1; no clear D gene. The CDR3 extends over 12 amino acids. V lost 7 bases and J 4 bases, leaving 10 bases between the germline ends. The germline V gene encodes CDR1 SGHAT and CDR2 FQDESV (reference sequence). CDR3 amino acids: CASMSTGTEAFF. The CDR3, as DNA: TGTGCCAGCATGTCTACGGGCACTGAAGCTTTCTTT.

The J gene is TRBJ2-7, the V gene TRBV5-4, with 13 bases matching TRBD2. V shed 2 bases, J shed 2 bases, and the junction held 4 bases outside the gene matches. Germline loops: CDR1 SGHNT, CDR2 YYREEE (reference sequence). The CDR3 runs 16 residues. The CDR3 reads CASSLGLAGDTYEQYF. CDR3 coding DNA: TGTGCCAGCAGCTTAGGACTAGCGGGAGACACCTACGAGCAGTACTTC.

The rearrangement links TRBV6-1 to TRBJ1-6; D is undetermined. V was shortened by 5 bases and J by 10 bases, with 15 bases between the two germline ends. The CDR3 spans 14 residues. Germline lookup yields CDR1 MNHNS and CDR2 SASEGT. The CDR3: CASSFPGRTSPLHF. The CDR3 DNA sequence: TGTGCCAGCAGTTTTCCCGGGAGAACCTCACCCCTCCACTTT.

The gene calls are TRBV19 and TRBJ1-1; D ambiguous. V was trimmed by 3 bases and J by 4 bases, leaving 3 bases between them. The CDR3 runs to 11 residues. The germline gives CDR1 LNHDA, CDR2 SQIVND (reference sequence). CDR3 protein: CASSITTEAFF. Written as DNA, the CDR3 is TGTGCCAGTAGTATCACCACTGAAGCTTTCTTT.

On this clone itself: The sample contains more than one DNA sequence encoding this CDR3. The J gene is TRBJ2-1, the V gene TRBV5-1; the D gene could be TRBD1 or TRBD2 (5 bases each). Germline lookup yields CDR1 SGHRS and CDR2 YFSETQ. This CDR3 is 15 amino acids long. Trimming took 0 bases from V and 2 from J, leaving 9 bases between them. In DNA form, the CDR3 reads TGCGCCAGCAGCTTGGCTGGGGGAGCCTACAATGAGCAGTTCTTC. This codes for CASSLAGGAYNEQFF.

Here the CDR3 reads CASSFPEGQFEAFF. The CDR3 DNA follows: TGTGCCAGCAGCTTCCCCGAGGGGCAGTTTGAAGCTTTCTTT. This chain uses TRBV13 with TRBJ1-1, with D perhaps matching TRBD1 (5 bases). Germline V CDR1 and CDR2: PRHDT, FYEKMQ (reference sequence). The V end lost 3 bases, the J end lost 7 bases, and 15 bases lay between the germline ends. The length of the CDR3 is 14 residues.

The DNA for the CDR3 is TGTGCCAGCAGCTTATGGGGGGAGTCCGGAAACACCATATATTTT. Residues: CASSLWGESGNTIYF. This chain links TRBV7-3 with TRBJ1-3; D perhaps matches TRBD1 (5 bases). Germline V gene lookup returns CDR1 SGHTA and CDR2 FQGTGA. V was shortened by 2 bases and J by 4 bases, with 12 bases between the two germline ends. The CDR3 extends over 15 amino acids.

The chain uses TRBV19 and TRBJ2-4; D ambiguous. Germline V gene sequence: CDR1 LNHDA, CDR2 SQIVND (reference sequence). The CDR3 totals 14 residues. Trimming cost V 7 bases and J 1 base, with 11 bases left between them. The CDR3 DNA sequence: TGTGCCAGTACCGCAGCAGGTGCCAAAAACATTCAGTACTTC. Translation: CASTAAGAKNIQYF.